This record looks at one TCR beta chain sequence and its context. The antigen is undetermined. The data derive from a study of cytomegalovirus exposure and HLA in healthy donors. Study-level results: Specificity of a few CMV-associated chains for CMV antigens was verified in vitro.

Trimming cost V 4 bases and J 2 bases, with 21 bases left between them. CDR3 length equals 17 residues. Germline CDR1 reads SGHVS; CDR2 reads FNYEAQ. Profiling relied on immunoSEQ multiplex PCR, and the TCRdb table lists in-frame clones only, not all of them. The sample shows about 95,000 clones, around 85% of them seen only once. The donors were members of the validation cohort, which comprised 100 to 150 subjects and was separate from the first cohort of 600 to 800 subjects. This receptor was obtained from a man aged 18 to 29 in good health and CMV-seropositive. The sequencing sample was made of PBMCs. The gene calls are TRBV7-6 and TRBJ2-7; D might be TRBD2 (6 bases). CDR3 bases: TGTGCCAGCAGCTCGAAGGGTGGGCGGGACCTCACCTACGAGCAGTACTTC. Encoded protein: CASSSKGGRDLTYEQYF.